These 30 T cell receptor beta chains were sequenced from one sample in a study of T cell changes during pregnancy in multiple sclerosis. Sequencing was performed with immunoSEQ multiplex PCR; in TCRdb, only in-frame clones are kept and a portion is missing. The sample has about 76,000 clones; around nine tenths are singletons. The sample consisted of peripheral blood, taken after pregnancy. The receptors stem from a female donor in good health, enrolled as a control in a pregnancy study.

This rearrangement joins TRBV4-2 to TRBJ2-2; 8 nucleotides line up with TRBD1. The CDR3 consists of 15 residues. Per the germline V gene, CDR1 is LGHNA and CDR2 is YNFKEQ. Trimming removed 4 bases from V and 7 bases from J; junction bases left unmatched: 8. This chain's CDR3 is CASSPGQGGHGELFF. In nucleotides, the CDR3 is TGTGCCAGCAGCCCCGGACAGGGAGGTCACGGGGAGCTGTTTTTT.

V and J are TRBV9 and TRBJ2-3; unclear D gene. CDR3 length: 14 amino acids. Trimming stripped 0 bases from V and 0 bases from J, with 5 bases between. In germline, CDR1 is SGDLS, CDR2 YYNGEE. CDR3 nucleotide sequence: TGTGCCAGCAGCGTAGACAAGAGCACAGATACGCAGTATTTT. Amino acid sequence: CASSVDKSTDTQYF.

The chain couples TRBV9 to TRBJ2-1; 10 bases map to TRBD2. V dropped 2 bases and J dropped 10; count of bases not matched to a gene: 9. Germline-derived CDR1 and CDR2 are SGDLS and YYNGEE. The CDR3 spans 15 residues. The DNA of the CDR3 is TGTGCCAGCAGCGTGGATAGCGGGGGGCGTTACGAGCAGTTCTTC. Encoded protein: CASSVDSGGRYEQFF.

V usage is TRBV5-1 and J usage is TRBJ2-3; D uncertain. This CDR3 is built from 15 residues. The germline V and J ends were trimmed by 0 bases and 3 bases, with 11 bases remaining between them. The germline V gene has CDR1 SGHRS and CDR2 YFSETQ. CDR3 DNA sequence: TGCGCCAGCAGCTTGGGGCCGACATCAACAGATACGCAGTATTTT. It yields the protein CASSLGPTSTDTQYF.

The chain couples TRBV27 to TRBJ2-7; D is perhaps TRBD2 (5 bases). CDR1 MNHEY and CDR2 SMNVEV come from the germline V gene (reference sequence). The CDR3 contains 15 residues. Trimming cost V 0 bases and J 6 bases, with 15 bases left between them. The DNA for the CDR3 is TGTGCCAGCAGTTTATCGAGGACTGCCTCGGGCGAGCAGTACTTC. This sequence encodes CASSLSRTASGEQYF.

This clone appeared a single time. V gene TRBV27 combines with J gene TRBJ2-1, with 8 bases fitting TRBD2. Germline V CDR1 and CDR2: MNHEY, SMNVEV (reference sequence). Trimming at V came to 4 bases and at J to 9 bases, leaving 8 bases not matched to a gene. The length of the CDR3 is 14 residues. The CDR3 DNA is TGTGCCAGCAGTTCCCCGGGACTAGTGGTTGAGCAGTTCTTC. This encodes CASSSPGLVVEQFF.

The rearrangement links TRBV4-1 to TRBJ2-3, with 13 nucleotides matching TRBD2. Trimming took 1 base from V and 4 from J; bases not matched to a gene: 8. The CDR3 spans 18 residues. In germline, CDR1 is MGHRA, CDR2 YSYEKL. The DNA for the CDR3 is TGCGCCAGCAGCCAAGCAGTAAGACTAGCGGGGGGTGCAGATACGCAGTATTTT. Protein: CASSQAVRLAGGADTQYF.

A single count supports this clone. V gene TRBV2 combines with J gene TRBJ2-5; tentatively, D is TRBD1 (5 bases). V lost 2 bases and J lost 3, with 10 bases in between. The germline CDR1 and CDR2 sequences are SNHLY and FYNNEI. The CDR3 spans 14 residues. The CDR3, as DNA: TGTGCCAGCAGTGAACTGCAGGGCAAAGAGACCCAGTACTTC. Residues: CASSELQGKETQYF.

The V gene is TRBV28, the J gene TRBJ1-6; D uncertain. V was shortened by 2 bases and J by 3 bases, with 8 bases between the two germline ends. This CDR3 is built from 15 residues. Germline V CDR1 and CDR2: MDHEN, SYDVKM. For the CDR3, the DNA is TGTGCCAGCAGTTTAGAGGCGGGCTATAATTCACCCCTCCACTTT. It codes for CASSLEAGYNSPLHF.

This clone was counted between two and nine times. This sequence joins TRBV5-1 and TRBJ2-7; D is possibly TRBD2 (6 bases). This CDR3 spans 16 amino acids. Germline V gene data show CDR1 as SGHRS and CDR2 as YFSETQ. V gave up 3 bases and J gave up 4 bases, with 20 bases separating them. In DNA form, the CDR3 reads TGCGCCAGCAGCTACTTACAGGAACCGGAGGGGTACGAGCAGTACTTC. Translation: CASSYLQEPEGYEQYF.

The rearrangement joins TRBV28 to TRBJ2-1, with 7 bases identical to TRBD2. CDR1 MDHEN and CDR2 SYDVKM come from the germline V gene. The junction had 4 bases not matched to a gene; V was cut back by 1 base and J by 4 bases. The CDR3 totals 15 residues. The CDR3 DNA is TGTGCCAGCAGTTTATCCCTAGCGGCATACAATGAGCAGTTCTTC. It codes for CASSLSLAAYNEQFF.

The rearrangement uses TRBV9 and TRBJ2-3; D unclear. This CDR3 has 15 residues. Germline values: CDR1 SGDLS, CDR2 YYNGEE. The ends were cut back, 0 bases at V and 6 bases at J, with 14 bases in the middle. The CDR3 DNA is TGTGCCAGCAGCGTAGCCGTGTCGAGATCGGATACGCAGTATTTT. Its translation: CASSVAVSRSDTQYF.

This clone was observed once. This chain uses TRBV9 with TRBJ2-3; 10 nucleotides line up with TRBD2. The length of the CDR3 is 15 residues. The ends lost 1 base at V and 4 bases at J; junction bases unmatched: 3. CDR1 and CDR2 from the germline V gene are SGDLS and YYNGEE. CDR3 region: CASSVQAGGPDTQYF. CDR3 bases: TGTGCCAGCAGCGTACAAGCGGGAGGGCCAGATACGCAGTATTTT.

The chain uses TRBV6-1 and TRBJ2-3; 8 nucleotides line up with TRBD2. CDR1 is MNHNS and CDR2 is SASEGT in the germline V gene. The CDR3 length is 15 residues. V was clipped by 4 bases and J by 0 bases; unmatched bases: 3. The CDR3 sequence is CASSVTSGSTDTQYF. As DNA, the CDR3 is TGTGCCAGCAGTGTAACTAGCGGTAGCACAGATACGCAGTATTTT.

This rearrangement joins TRBV19 to TRBJ1-1; tentatively, D is TRBD1 (6 bases). CDR3 length: 16 residues. Germline V gene sequence: CDR1 LNHDA, CDR2 SQIVND (reference sequence). V lost 3 bases to trimming and J lost 4 bases, with 18 bases between them. The CDR3 DNA reads as TGTGCCAGTAGTATCGGGTTTGGGCGAGGGGGCACTGAAGCTTTCTTT. It translates to CASSIGFGRGGTEAFF.

The genes are TRBV28 and TRBJ2-7; 7 nucleotides match TRBD1. The CDR3 covers 15 residues. V lost 5 bases, J lost 5 bases, and 12 bases stayed unmatched. CDR1 MDHEN and CDR2 SYDVKM come from the germline V gene. The CDR3 DNA follows: TGTGCCAGCAGTCACTACAGGGGCGAGTTGGACGAGCAGTACTTC. Encoded protein: CASSHYRGELDEQYF.

The rearrangement joins TRBV19 to TRBJ1-6, with 8 positions matching TRBD1. J was trimmed by 10 bases and V by 6 bases; bases with no gene match: 8. Germline CDR1 reads LNHDA; CDR2 reads SQIVND (reference sequence). This CDR3 comprises 14 residues. The CDR3 DNA follows: TGTGCCAGTAGCCAGGACAGGGTGGTGTCACCCCTCCACTTT. It encodes CASSQDRVVSPLHF.

The rearrangement uses TRBV6-5 and TRBJ2-5; 7 nucleotides align to TRBD1. The germline V gene encodes CDR1 MNHEY and CDR2 SVGAGI. V was clipped by 5 bases and J by 2 bases; unmatched bases: 8. The CDR3 is 15 amino acids. Written as DNA, the CDR3 is TGTGCCAGCAGTCCCCCCGGCAGGGGGCAAGAGACCCAGTACTTC. As protein: CASSPPGRGQETQYF.

V and J are TRBV7-9 and TRBJ2-7; 11 bases fit TRBD2. The CDR3 runs 16 residues. CDR1 and CDR2 (germline): SEHNR, FQNEAQ (reference sequence). J lost 3 bases, V lost 4 bases, and 8 bases had no gene match. The CDR3 bases are TGTGCCAGCAGCTCGATCCTAGCGGGGGGTCTCTACGAGCAGTACTTC. Amino acids: CASSSILAGGLYEQYF.

The table lists this clone with a few counts. This sequence joins TRBV4-1 and TRBJ1-5; a weak D match, TRBD1 (6 bases). V was clipped by 0 bases and J by 6 bases, with 12 bases between them. Germline CDR1 is MGHRA and CDR2 is YSYEKL. The CDR3 is made up of 15 amino acids. CDR3 nucleotides: TGCGCCAGCAGCCAAGAGTCTGGCAGGGGTCAGCCCCAGCATTTT. This sequence encodes CASSQESGRGQPQHF.

The chain is built from TRBV19 and TRBJ1-1, with a weak D call TRBD1 (6 bases). V shed 7 bases and J shed 1 base, with 13 bases lying between them. The germline V gene encodes CDR1 LNHDA and CDR2 SQIVND (reference sequence). CDR3 length equals 14 residues. CDR3 loop: CASTLYRENTEAFF. As DNA, the CDR3 is TGTGCCAGTACCCTATACAGGGAGAACACTGAAGCTTTCTTT.

The chain joins TRBV28 to TRBJ1-5; perhaps TRBD1 as D (5 bases). The ends were cut back, 3 bases at V and 7 bases at J, with 16 bases in the middle. The CDR3 loop spans 15 amino acids. Germline assignment: CDR1 MDHEN and CDR2 SYDVKM. Here the CDR3 reads CASSFGGRGRQPQHF. In DNA form, the CDR3 reads TGTGCCAGCAGTTTCGGGGGTCGCGGGAGACAGCCCCAGCATTTT.

V and J are TRBV27 and TRBJ2-4, with no clear D. V lost 6 bases, J lost 12 bases, and 15 bases lay in between. Germline CDR1 MNHEY, CDR2 SMNVEV (reference sequence). The CDR3 loop spans 12 amino acids. The CDR3 DNA reads TGTGCCAGCAGCTCCCCCGGTAACGCTCAGTACTTC. The encoded protein is CASSSPGNAQYF.

This sequence joins TRBV5-1 and TRBJ2-3; 11 nucleotides line up with TRBD2. The V gene end was trimmed by 4 bases and the J gene end by 3 bases; junction bases not matched to a gene: 4. This CDR3 comprises 15 residues. The germline gives CDR1 SGHRS, CDR2 YFSETQ. CDR3 protein: CASSLSGGGTDTQYF. The CDR3, as DNA: TGCGCCAGCAGCCTTAGCGGGGGGGGGACAGATACGCAGTATTTT.

DNA of the CDR3: TGTGCCAGTAGTATCGAGGACAGGGGATTCTATGAGCAGTTCTTC. Translating it yields CASSIEDRGFYEQFF. The chain uses TRBV19 and TRBJ2-1; TRBD1 aligns across 9 bases. The CDR3 consists of 15 residues. V lost 3 bases, J lost 8 bases, and 8 bases stayed unmatched. CDR1 and CDR2 (germline): LNHDA, SQIVND (reference sequence).

The rearrangement links TRBV12-1 to TRBJ2-7; TRBD2 reflects the table's D call only, with no check against the DNA. TRBV12-1 is labeled a pseudogene. The CDR3 is 18 amino acids. CDR3 coding DNA: TGTGCCAGCAGCCCGGGGGGGGACAGCCAAAATAGCTCCTACGAGCAGTACTTC. This gives the protein CASSPGGDSQNSSYEQYF.

The chain uses TRBV28 and TRBJ1-1; 9 positions agree with TRBD1. Per the germline V gene, CDR1 is MDHEN and CDR2 is SYDVKM. Trimming took 6 bases from V and 8 from J; bases not matched to a gene: 10. The CDR3 is 14 residues long. CDR3 nucleotide sequence: TGTGCCAGCAGCCGCCATACAGGGGGCCGAGAAGCTTTCTTT. This gives the protein CASSRHTGGREAFF.

The rearrangement joins TRBV6-5 to TRBJ2-1, with 7 bases matching TRBD2. Germline values: CDR1 MNHEY, CDR2 SVGAGI. Losses at the gene ends were 5 bases for V and 6 bases for J; bases not matched to a gene: 10. The length of the CDR3 is 15 residues. CDR3 amino acids: CASSLAAEKVNEQFF. The CDR3 DNA reads TGTGCCAGCAGTCTAGCGGCTGAAAAGGTCAATGAGCAGTTCTTC.

This clone came up once. This chain joins TRBV5-1 and TRBJ2-7, with D possibly matching TRBD2 (6 bases). Germline CDR1 and CDR2: SGHRS and YFSETQ. Trimming took off 0 bases at V and 5 bases at J, with 15 bases between the two ends. The CDR3 spans 15 residues. DNA of the CDR3: TGCGCCAGCAGCTTGGGTCAGCGGGCCCTCAACGAGCAGTACTTC. Protein sequence: CASSLGQRALNEQYF.

CDR3 DNA: TGTGCCAGCAGTCCTCAAACCGGGACAGGAGACAATGAGCAGTTCTTC. Protein sequence: CASSPQTGTGDNEQFF. The V call is TRBV28, the J call TRBJ2-1; 8 bases are a match to TRBD1. V lost 5 bases and J lost 5; bases outside the gene matches: 11. The CDR3 loop spans 16 amino acids. Germline values: CDR1 MDHEN, CDR2 SYDVKM.